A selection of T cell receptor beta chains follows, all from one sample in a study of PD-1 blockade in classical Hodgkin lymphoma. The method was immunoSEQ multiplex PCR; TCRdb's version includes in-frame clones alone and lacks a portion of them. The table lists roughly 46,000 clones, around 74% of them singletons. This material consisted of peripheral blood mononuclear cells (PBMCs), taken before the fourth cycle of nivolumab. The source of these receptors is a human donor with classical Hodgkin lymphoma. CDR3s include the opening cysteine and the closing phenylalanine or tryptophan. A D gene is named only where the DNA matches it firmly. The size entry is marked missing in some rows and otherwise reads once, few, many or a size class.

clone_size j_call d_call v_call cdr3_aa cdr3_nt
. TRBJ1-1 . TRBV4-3 CASSPETRATEAFF TGCGCCAGCAGCCCGGAGACAAGAGCCACTGAAGCTTTCTTT
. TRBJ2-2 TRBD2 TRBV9 CASSEPGLAGPRELFF TGTGCCAGCAGCGAGCCGGGACTAGCGGGCCCCCGGGAGCTGTTTTTT
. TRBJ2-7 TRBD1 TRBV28 CASTLGQGYDYEQYF TGTGCCAGCACCCTGGGACAGGGGTATGACTACGAGCAGTACTTC
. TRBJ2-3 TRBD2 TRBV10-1 CASSGRGLAGSDTQYF TGCGCCAGCAGTGGCCGGGGACTAGCGGGGTCAGATACGCAGTATTTT
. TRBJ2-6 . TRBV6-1 CASSDMGSGANVLTF TGTGCCAGCAGTGATATGGGGAGTGGGGCCAACGTCCTGACTTTC
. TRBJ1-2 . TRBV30 CAWSVVSYGYTF TGTGCCTGGAGTGTAGTATCTTATGGCTACACCTTC
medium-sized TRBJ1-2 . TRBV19 CASSQGPLYGYTF TGTGCCAGTTCCCAGGGGCCGCTCTATGGCTACACCTTC
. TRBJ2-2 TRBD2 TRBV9 CASSPDISGSGELFF TGTGCCAGCAGCCCCGATATTAGCGGGTCCGGGGAGCTGTTTTTT
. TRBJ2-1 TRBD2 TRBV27 CASSPEPLLAGAENEQFF TGTGCCAGCAGTCCAGAACCCTTACTAGCGGGAGCTGAGAATGAGCAGTTCTTC
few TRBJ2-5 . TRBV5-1 CASSLVQGGETQYF TGCGCCAGCAGCTTGGTACAGGGAGGTGAGACCCAGTACTTC
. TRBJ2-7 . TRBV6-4 CASSDSISGAEQYF TGTGCCAGCAGTGACTCGATATCCGGGGCCGAGCAGTACTTC
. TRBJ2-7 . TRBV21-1 CASSKEASGRNAYEQYF TGTGCCAGCAGCAAAGAGGCTAGCGGGAGAAACGCATACGAGCAGTACTTC
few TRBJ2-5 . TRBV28 CASSPRSFTQYF TGTGCCAGCAGTCCGAGGAGCTTCACCCAGTACTTC
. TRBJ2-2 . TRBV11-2 CASSLDLNTGELFF TGTGCCAGCAGCTTAGACTTAAACACCGGGGAGCTGTTTTTT
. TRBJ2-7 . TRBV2 CAGAGEESSYEQYF TGTGCCGGAGCAGGGGAAGAAAGCTCCTACGAGCAGTACTTC
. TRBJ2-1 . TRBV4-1 CASSLSPDFNEQFF TGCGCCAGCAGCCTTTCCCCAGACTTCAATGAGCAGTTCTTC
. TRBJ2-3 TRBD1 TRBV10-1 CASSGTGSGDTQYF TGCGCCAGCAGCGGGACAGGGAGTGGAGATACGCAGTATTTT
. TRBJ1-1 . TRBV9 CASSGTASNTEAFF TGTGCCAGCAGCGGGACAGCCTCGAACACTGAAGCTTTCTTT
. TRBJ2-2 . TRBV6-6 CASSYNVVAGELFF TGTGCCAGCAGTTACAATGTCGTGGCCGGGGAGCTGTTTTTT
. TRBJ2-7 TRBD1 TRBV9 CASSPNPGTGGEQYF TGTGCCAGCAGCCCTAACCCCGGGACAGGTGGCGAGCAGTACTTC
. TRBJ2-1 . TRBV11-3 CASSSRSSGSYNEQFF TGTGCCAGCAGCTCCAGAAGTAGCGGCTCCTACAATGAGCAGTTCTTC
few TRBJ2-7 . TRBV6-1 CASSPTGVQYF TGTGCCAGCAGTCCGACCGGCGTGCAGTACTTC
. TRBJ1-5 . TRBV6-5 CASSPDIGAGQPQHF TGTGCCAGCAGTCCCGATATAGGGGCGGGTCAGCCCCAGCATTTT
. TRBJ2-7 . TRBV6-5 CASGRQADSYEQYF TGTGCCAGCGGTAGACAGGCTGATTCCTACGAGCAGTACTTC
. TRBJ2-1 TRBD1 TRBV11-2 CASSLARGNYNEQFF TGTGCCAGCAGCTTAGCCAGGGGGAACTACAATGAGCAGTTCTTC